This T cell receptor beta chain emerged from a study of T and B cells in COVID-19 patients. This clonotype was detected ten times or more. TRB was amplified from about 250-500 ng of blood genomic DNA. TRB rearrangements were amplified by multiplex PCR with BIOMED2 TRB-A/B primers. TCRdb re-analysed the multiplex PCR reads in MiXCR, keeping a single row per CDR3 protein. The top ten clones hold about 4% of a sample with about 13,000 distinct CDR3 sequences, 25% of them seen once. The receptor was derived from a human donor who had recovered from COVID-19. Sequenced: blood.

CDR3 sequence: CATSENRDSSYEQYF. The CDR3, as DNA: TGTGCCACCAGCGAAAACAGGGACAGTTCCTACGAGCAGTACTTC. The chain uses TRBV15 and TRBJ2-7; 7 nucleotides line up with TRBD1. V lost 5 bases and J lost 1; bases outside the gene matches: 8. The CDR3 consists of 15 residues. Germline V CDR1 and CDR2: LNHNV, YYDKDF (reference sequence).